The 10 T cell receptor beta chains presented below share a single source sample, sequenced in a study of T cell repertoires in cytomegalovirus infection. Antigens of these TCRs are unknown. TCRdb passed the reads through MiXCR, listing each CDR3 protein once. The sample consists of around 570,000 distinct CDR3 sequences, under 45% of them appearing once. The material sequenced was cultured PBMCs, taken from culture after CMV antigen stimulation. The receptors derive from a human donor in good health (CMV status not recorded). Some clones in this sample may be carry-over from other donors' samples.

This chain joins TRBV29-1 and TRBJ1-1; D is unresolved. Between the trimmed V and J ends, which lost 6 bases and 2 bases, there was a span of 10 bases. The CDR3 loop spans 12 amino acids. The V gene's germline CDR1 is SQVTM and CDR2 ANQGSEA. The CDR3 coding sequence is TGCAGCGTCGCAAGTCGAAACACTGAAGCTTTCTTT. It yields the protein CSVASRNTEAFF.

This clonotype was picked up a small number of times. V and J are TRBV6-1 and TRBJ1-1; perhaps TRBD1 as D (5 bases). CDR1 is MNHNS, CDR2 SASEGT, per germline. This CDR3 contains 17 residues. Trimming removed 8 bases at V and 2 bases at J, with 24 bases between. CDR3 sequence reads: CASLETPRDRLNTEAFF. Written as DNA, the CDR3 is TGTGCCAGCCTAGAAACCCCCCGGGACCGCCTAAACACTGAAGCTTTCTTT.

The rearrangement joins TRBV12-3 or TRBV12-4 to TRBJ2-7, with 11 bases lining up with TRBD1. V trimming: 1 base; J trimming: 2 bases; junction bases outside the gene matches: 4. This CDR3 region has 16 residues. The CDR3, as DNA: TGTGCCAGCAGTTTAGGTTTGGGACAGGGGGCCTACGAGCAGTACTTC. As protein: CASSLGLGQGAYEQYF.

V and J are TRBV11-2 and TRBJ2-3, with TRBD2 matching 10 bases. V trimming: 5 bases; J trimming: 4 bases; junction bases outside the gene matches: 24. CDR3 length equals 21 residues. Germline V gene data show CDR1 as SGHAT and CDR2 as FQNNGV. In DNA form, the CDR3 reads TGTGCCAGCAGCCTGCACGGGGTGAGCTGGTCAGGGCTAGCGGGAGCAGATACGCAGTATTTT. Protein product: CASSLHGVSWSGLAGADTQYF.

The rearrangement joins TRBV19 to TRBJ1-3; D might be TRBD1 (5 bases). The germline CDR1 and CDR2 sequences are LNHDA and SQIVND (reference sequence). The CDR3 runs 14 residues. V lost 4 bases and J 0 bases, leaving 7 bases between the germline ends. CDR3 nucleotide sequence: TGTGCCAGTAGTACGACAGTCTCTGGAAACACCATATATTTT. Translation gives CASSTTVSGNTIYF.

V gene TRBV7-4 combines with J gene TRBJ2-7; D is possibly TRBD2 (5 bases). Germline assignment: CDR1 SGHVT and CDR2 SQSDAQ. V gave up 2 bases and J gave up 9 bases, with 11 bases separating them. CDR3 length: 12 amino acids. Here the CDR3 reads CASSLLRAGQYF. The DNA for the CDR3 is TGTGCCAGCAGCTTATTGAGGGCGGGGCAGTACTTC.

In its sample, this clonotype was seen once. The rearrangement uses TRBV4-2 and TRBJ2-1, with D perhaps matching TRBD1 (5 bases). Germline-derived CDR1 and CDR2 are LGHNA and YNFKEQ. The CDR3 length is 15 residues. V dropped 0 bases and J dropped 1 base, with 7 bases sitting between them. The CDR3 DNA reads TGTGCCAGCAGCCAAGACAGACAGTCCTACAATGAGCAGTTCTTC. It is translated as CASSQDRQSYNEQFF.

The chain recombines TRBV6-2 or TRBV6-3 with TRBJ1-1; a weak D match, TRBD1 (6 bases). Germline V gives CDR1 MNHEY, CDR2 SVGEGT. The V end was cut by 2 bases, the J end by 0 bases, with 13 bases between. The CDR3 contains 16 residues. CDR3 sequence (DNA): TGTGCCAGCAGTTACATTACAGGGCGACTGAACACTGAAGCTTTCTTT. Its protein product is CASSYITGRLNTEAFF.

This CDR3 reads CASSPQAPNTEAFF. DNA of the CDR3: TGTGCCAGCAGCCCACAGGCGCCGAACACTGAAGCTTTCTTT. The chain has TRBV7-9 and TRBJ1-1, with D tentatively TRBD1 (5 bases). V dropped 5 bases and J dropped 1 base, with 11 bases sitting between them. Germline V gene sequence: CDR1 SEHNR, CDR2 FQNEAQ (reference sequence). The CDR3 spans 14 residues.

This chain joins TRBV23-1 and TRBJ2-7, with D perhaps TRBD2 (7 bases). TRBV23-1 is sorted into the ORF group, with uncertain function. V was pared by 0 bases and J by 0 bases, with 18 bases between. This CDR3 is 18 amino acids long. The CDR3 sequence is CASSQSGGNRDSSYEQYF. The CDR3 bases are TGCGCCAGCAGTCAATCGGGGGGGAACAGGGATAGCTCCTACGAGCAGTACTTC.